Listed below are T cell receptor beta chains from one sample, sequenced in a study of cytomegalovirus exposure and HLA in healthy donors. The repertoire was sequenced with immunoSEQ multiplex PCR; TCRdb's copy has only in-frame clones and lacks some. The sample contains roughly 180,000 clones, 82% of which appear only once. Material for sequencing was PBMCs. The receptors stem from a man between 40 and 49 years old in good health and CMV-seronegative. The CDR3 runs from the conserved cysteine through the conserved F or W. The D gene is left open where the match is weak. Some rows mark clone size as missing; the rest say once, few, many or name a class of expanded clone.

d_gene: TRBD2
j_gene: TRBJ2-2
v_gene: TRBV28
abundance: -
CDR3aa: CASKQENPSGAWSGELFF
CDR3nt: TGTGCCAGCAAGCAGGAGAATCCTAGCGGCGCATGGTCCGGGGAGCTGTTTTTT

d_gene: -
j_gene: TRBJ2-1
v_gene: TRBV6-1
abundance: -
CDR3aa: CASRLVEVGEQFF
CDR3nt: TGTGCCAGCAGACTCGTCGAAGTCGGTGAGCAGTTCTTC

d_gene: -
j_gene: TRBJ1-3
v_gene: TRBV6-5
abundance: -
CDR3aa: CASSLNRASGNTIYF
CDR3nt: TGTGCCAGCAGTCTAAACAGGGCCTCTGGAAACACCATATATTTT

d_gene: TRBD1
j_gene: TRBJ2-2
v_gene: TRBV2
abundance: -
CDR3aa: CASGTGTGANGELFF
CDR3nt: TGTGCCAGCGGAACCGGGACAGGGGCCAACGGGGAGCTGTTTTTT

d_gene: TRBD2
j_gene: TRBJ2-6
v_gene: TRBV4-1
abundance: -
CDR3aa: CASSQNPGLETGANVLTF
CDR3nt: TGCGCCAGCAGCCAGAATCCGGGACTAGAAACTGGGGCCAACGTCCTGACTTTC

d_gene: TRBD1
j_gene: TRBJ2-7
v_gene: TRBV19
abundance: -
CDR3aa: CASSTQGQSYEQYF
CDR3nt: TGTGCCAGTAGTACCCAGGGACAGTCCTACGAGCAGTACTTC

d_gene: TRBD2
j_gene: TRBJ2-1
v_gene: TRBV5-1
abundance: -
CDR3aa: CASSSKAGDPSSYNEQFF
CDR3nt: TGCGCCAGCAGCTCGAAGGCGGGGGACCCGAGCTCCTACAATGAGCAGTTCTTC

d_gene: TRBD1
j_gene: TRBJ1-4
v_gene: TRBV27
abundance: -
CDR3aa: CASRGQTATNEKLFF
CDR3nt: TGTGCCAGCAGGGGACAGACTGCAACTAATGAAAAACTGTTTTTT

d_gene: TRBD2
j_gene: TRBJ2-1
v_gene: TRBV4-1
abundance: few
CDR3aa: CASSQDTGLYTYNEQFF
CDR3nt: TGCGCCAGCAGCCAAGACACGGGACTATACACCTACAATGAGCAGTTCTTC

d_gene: -
j_gene: TRBJ1-3
v_gene: TRBV9
abundance: -
CDR3aa: CASSSGNTIYF
CDR3nt: TGTGCCAGCTCATCTGGAAACACCATATATTTT

d_gene: TRBD2
j_gene: TRBJ2-5
v_gene: TRBV5-1
abundance: -
CDR3aa: CASSLVAGGPRETQYF
CDR3nt: TGCGCCAGCAGCTTGGTGGCGGGGGGGCCGCGGGAGACCCAGTACTTC

d_gene: TRBD2
j_gene: TRBJ2-1
v_gene: TRBV9
abundance: -
CDR3aa: CASSVEASGSPGYNEQFF
CDR3nt: TGTGCCAGCAGCGTAGAGGCTAGCGGGAGCCCCGGCTACAATGAGCAGTTCTTC

d_gene: TRBD2
j_gene: TRBJ2-7
v_gene: TRBV7-2
abundance: -
CDR3aa: CASSHTSGGGYEQYF
CDR3nt: TGTGCCAGCAGCCATACTAGCGGGGGGGGGTACGAGCAGTACTTC

d_gene: TRBD2
j_gene: TRBJ2-3
v_gene: TRBV7-3
abundance: once
CDR3aa: CASSLRGSGGALDTQYF
CDR3nt: TGTGCCAGCAGCTTACGCGGCAGCGGGGGGGCCCTCGATACGCAGTATTTT

d_gene: -
j_gene: TRBJ2-1
v_gene: TRBV4-2
abundance: -
CDR3aa: CASSQAGAGGGQFF
CDR3nt: TGTGCCAGCAGCCAAGCCGGGGCGGGCGGGGGCCAGTTCTTC

d_gene: -
j_gene: TRBJ2-2
v_gene: TRBV7-9
abundance: -
CDR3aa: CSSSLLYGELFF
CDR3nt: TGTTCCAGCAGCTTGTTATACGGGGAGCTGTTTTTT

d_gene: TRBD1
j_gene: TRBJ1-6
v_gene: TRBV28
abundance: -
CDR3aa: CASTSQGSSYNSPLHF
CDR3nt: TGTGCCAGCACCTCACAGGGGAGCTCCTATAATTCACCCCTCCACTTT

d_gene: -
j_gene: TRBJ1-3
v_gene: TRBV16
abundance: -
CDR3aa: CASSQTQVSGNTIYF
CDR3nt: TGTGCCAGCAGCCAAACCCAGGTTTCTGGAAACACCATATATTTT

d_gene: TRBD1
j_gene: TRBJ1-1
v_gene: TRBV5-1
abundance: few
CDR3aa: CASSMVGQPENTEAFF
CDR3nt: TGCGCCAGCAGCATGGTGGGACAGCCCGAGAACACTGAAGCTTTCTTT

d_gene: -
j_gene: TRBJ1-2
v_gene: TRBV6-5
abundance: -
CDR3aa: CASSYGAYGYTF
CDR3nt: TGTGCCAGCAGTTACGGAGCCTATGGCTACACCTTC

d_gene: -
j_gene: TRBJ1-5
v_gene: TRBV28
abundance: -
CDR3aa: CASSLGQKNQPQHF
CDR3nt: TGTGCCAGCAGTTTAGGACAGAAAAATCAGCCCCAGCATTTT

d_gene: -
j_gene: TRBJ1-2
v_gene: TRBV28
abundance: few
CDR3aa: CASSWAYGYTF
CDR3nt: TGTGCCAGCAGCTGGGCATATGGCTACACCTTC

d_gene: TRBD2
j_gene: TRBJ2-2
v_gene: TRBV6-9
abundance: few
CDR3aa: CASNDPGTSNTGELFF
CDR3nt: TGTGCCAGCAATGATCCCGGGACTAGCAACACCGGGGAGCTGTTTTTT

d_gene: TRBD1
j_gene: TRBJ2-4
v_gene: TRBV5-1
abundance: -
CDR3aa: CASSLTGTGTIQYF
CDR3nt: TGCGCCAGCAGCCTGACCGGGACAGGGACCATTCAGTACTTC

d_gene: -
j_gene: TRBJ1-2
v_gene: TRBV7-2
abundance: -
CDR3aa: CASSSGTFYGYTF
CDR3nt: TGTGCCAGCAGCTCCGGGACATTTTATGGCTACACCTTC

d_gene: -
j_gene: TRBJ2-5
v_gene: TRBV4-3
abundance: -
CDR3aa: CASSQGLDSNLGETQYF
CDR3nt: TGCGCCAGCAGCCAAGGTTTGGACAGTAACCTAGGCGAGACCCAGTACTTC

d_gene: -
j_gene: TRBJ1-2
v_gene: TRBV30
abundance: -
CDR3aa: CAWSSASDYGYTF
CDR3nt: TGTGCCTGGAGTTCAGCGAGTGACTATGGCTACACCTTC

d_gene: -
j_gene: TRBJ1-2
v_gene: TRBV28
abundance: -
CDR3aa: CASRGGGVLGYGYTF
CDR3nt: TGTGCCAGCAGGGGGGGAGGAGTGTTAGGGTATGGCTACACCTTC

d_gene: -
j_gene: TRBJ2-3
v_gene: TRBV5-6
abundance: -
CDR3aa: CASSQKTGTDTQYF
CDR3nt: TGTGCCAGCAGCCAAAAGACAGGCACAGATACGCAGTATTTT

d_gene: -
j_gene: TRBJ1-4
v_gene: TRBV14
abundance: few
CDR3aa: CASSQGYGTPNEKLFF
CDR3nt: TGTGCCAGCAGCCAAGGATACGGGACTCCTAATGAAAAACTGTTTTTT

d_gene: TRBD1
j_gene: TRBJ2-2
v_gene: TRBV5-1
abundance: -
CDR3aa: CASSLRDRENTGELFF
CDR3nt: TGCGCCAGCAGCTTACGGGACAGGGAGAACACCGGGGAGCTGTTTTTT

d_gene: TRBD1
j_gene: TRBJ2-4
v_gene: TRBV7-3
abundance: -
CDR3aa: CASSLGQGKNIQYF
CDR3nt: TGTGCCAGCAGCTTAGGACAGGGGAAAAACATTCAGTACTTC

d_gene: -
j_gene: TRBJ1-5
v_gene: TRBV5-8
abundance: few
CDR3aa: CASSYPGVRNQPQHF
CDR3nt: TGTGCCAGCAGTTATCCAGGGGTAAGAAATCAGCCCCAGCATTTT

d_gene: TRBD2
j_gene: TRBJ2-7
v_gene: TRBV30
abundance: -
CDR3aa: CAFPECTLAGGISYEQYF
CDR3nt: TGTGCCTTCCCGGAGTGTACCCTAGCGGGAGGGATCTCCTACGAGCAGTACTTC

d_gene: TRBD1
j_gene: TRBJ2-2
v_gene: TRBV6-4
abundance: -
CDR3aa: CASREGQGTTGELFF
CDR3nt: TGTGCCAGCAGAGAGGGACAGGGGACCACCGGGGAGCTGTTTTTT

d_gene: TRBD1
j_gene: TRBJ1-5
v_gene: TRBV28
abundance: -
CDR3aa: CASSPGGSTQPQHF
CDR3nt: TGTGCCAGCAGTCCAGGGGGCTCGACTCAGCCCCAGCATTTT

d_gene: TRBD2
j_gene: TRBJ2-1
v_gene: TRBV7-3
abundance: -
CDR3aa: CASSQGLAGGPNYNEQFF
CDR3nt: TGTGCCAGCAGCCAGGGACTAGCGGGAGGGCCGAACTACAATGAGCAGTTCTTC

d_gene: TRBD1
j_gene: TRBJ1-1
v_gene: TRBV6-5
abundance: -
CDR3aa: CASRAGGTEAFF
CDR3nt: TGTGCCAGCAGGGCAGGGGGCACTGAAGCTTTCTTT

d_gene: -
j_gene: TRBJ1-3
v_gene: TRBV7-2
abundance: once
CDR3aa: CASSLDSGAVNTIYF
CDR3nt: TGTGCCAGCAGCTTAGATTCAGGGGCAGTAAACACCATATATTTT

d_gene: -
j_gene: TRBJ2-7
v_gene: TRBV15
abundance: few
CDR3aa: CATSRDLASYEQYF
CDR3nt: TGTGCCACCAGCAGAGATTTGGCATCCTACGAGCAGTACTTC

d_gene: -
j_gene: TRBJ2-7
v_gene: TRBV30
abundance: -
CDR3aa: CAWSGGTYEQYF
CDR3nt: TGTGCCTGGAGTGGCGGAACCTACGAGCAGTACTTC

d_gene: TRBD2
j_gene: TRBJ2-1
v_gene: TRBV6-5
abundance: -
CDR3aa: CASSPPGTSIHEQFF
CDR3nt: TGTGCCAGCAGTCCCCCCGGGACTAGCATCCATGAGCAGTTCTTC

d_gene: -
j_gene: TRBJ2-5
v_gene: TRBV9
abundance: -
CDR3aa: CASSRTRGGASGETQYF
CDR3nt: TGTGCCAGCAGCCGGACGCGTGGGGGGGCCTCGGGGGAGACCCAGTACTTC

d_gene: TRBD2
j_gene: TRBJ2-3
v_gene: TRBV9
abundance: -
CDR3aa: CASSPDGSGGPLTDTQYF
CDR3nt: TGTGCCAGCAGCCCAGACGGTAGCGGGGGCCCCCTTACAGATACGCAGTATTTT

d_gene: TRBD1
j_gene: TRBJ2-5
v_gene: TRBV2
abundance: -
CDR3aa: CASMVGQGMQTQYF
CDR3nt: TGTGCCAGCATGGTGGGACAGGGTATGCAGACCCAGTACTTC

d_gene: -
j_gene: TRBJ1-6
v_gene: TRBV7-2
abundance: -
CDR3aa: CASSVEVGSYNSPLHF
CDR3nt: TGTGCCAGCAGCGTGGAGGTCGGCTCCTATAATTCACCCCTCCACTTT

d_gene: -
j_gene: TRBJ2-7
v_gene: TRBV5-6
abundance: -
CDR3aa: CASSPPRGTTLGEQYF
CDR3nt: TGTGCCAGCAGCCCTCCACGGGGGACCACCCTTGGCGAGCAGTACTTC

d_gene: TRBD1
j_gene: TRBJ1-5
v_gene: TRBV19
abundance: -
CDR3aa: CASSATGILLNQPQHF
CDR3nt: TGTGCCAGTAGTGCGACAGGGATATTGTTAAATCAGCCCCAGCATTTT

d_gene: -
j_gene: TRBJ2-7
v_gene: TRBV6-6
abundance: few
CDR3aa: CASRTFSDEQYF
CDR3nt: TGTGCCAGCAGGACCTTTAGCGACGAGCAGTACTTC

d_gene: TRBD1
j_gene: TRBJ1-1
v_gene: TRBV19
abundance: -
CDR3aa: CASSILGQGALEAFF
CDR3nt: TGTGCCAGTAGTATCCTGGGACAGGGGGCCCTTGAAGCTTTCTTT

d_gene: TRBD2
j_gene: TRBJ2-1
v_gene: TRBV4-2
abundance: -
CDR3aa: CASSQDLARASGSTNEQFF
CDR3nt: TGTGCCAGCAGCCAGGACCTCGCCCGGGCTAGCGGGAGCACCAATGAGCAGTTCTTC

d_gene: TRBD1
j_gene: TRBJ1-2
v_gene: TRBV9
abundance: once
CDR3aa: CASSIQGDGPYGYTF
CDR3nt: TGTGCCAGCAGCATCCAGGGGGACGGCCCCTATGGCTACACCTTC

d_gene: TRBD2
j_gene: TRBJ2-2
v_gene: TRBV7-8
abundance: -
CDR3aa: CASSLLLSGGAGELFF
CDR3nt: TGTGCCAGCAGCTTATTACTCAGCGGGGGGGCCGGGGAGCTGTTTTTT

d_gene: -
j_gene: TRBJ2-3
v_gene: TRBV11-2
abundance: -
CDR3aa: CASSLARAIDTQYF
CDR3nt: TGTGCCAGCAGCTTAGCCAGGGCGATAGATACGCAGTATTTT